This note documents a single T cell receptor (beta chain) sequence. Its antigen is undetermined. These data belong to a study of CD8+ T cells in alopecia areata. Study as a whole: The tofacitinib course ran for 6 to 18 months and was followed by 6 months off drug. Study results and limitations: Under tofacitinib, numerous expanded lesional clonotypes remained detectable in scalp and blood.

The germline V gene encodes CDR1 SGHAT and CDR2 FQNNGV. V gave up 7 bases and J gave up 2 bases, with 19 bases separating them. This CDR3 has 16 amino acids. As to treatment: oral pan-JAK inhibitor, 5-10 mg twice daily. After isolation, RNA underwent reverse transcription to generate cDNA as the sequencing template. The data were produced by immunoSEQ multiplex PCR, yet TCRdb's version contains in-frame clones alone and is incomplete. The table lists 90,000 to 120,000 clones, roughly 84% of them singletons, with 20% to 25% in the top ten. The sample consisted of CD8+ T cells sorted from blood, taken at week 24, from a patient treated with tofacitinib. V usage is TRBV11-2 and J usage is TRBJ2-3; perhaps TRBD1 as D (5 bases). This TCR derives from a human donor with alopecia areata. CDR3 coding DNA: TGTGCCAGCACCGACCTTGGGGCGATCCTCACAGATACGCAGTATTTT. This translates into CASTDLGAILTDTQYF.